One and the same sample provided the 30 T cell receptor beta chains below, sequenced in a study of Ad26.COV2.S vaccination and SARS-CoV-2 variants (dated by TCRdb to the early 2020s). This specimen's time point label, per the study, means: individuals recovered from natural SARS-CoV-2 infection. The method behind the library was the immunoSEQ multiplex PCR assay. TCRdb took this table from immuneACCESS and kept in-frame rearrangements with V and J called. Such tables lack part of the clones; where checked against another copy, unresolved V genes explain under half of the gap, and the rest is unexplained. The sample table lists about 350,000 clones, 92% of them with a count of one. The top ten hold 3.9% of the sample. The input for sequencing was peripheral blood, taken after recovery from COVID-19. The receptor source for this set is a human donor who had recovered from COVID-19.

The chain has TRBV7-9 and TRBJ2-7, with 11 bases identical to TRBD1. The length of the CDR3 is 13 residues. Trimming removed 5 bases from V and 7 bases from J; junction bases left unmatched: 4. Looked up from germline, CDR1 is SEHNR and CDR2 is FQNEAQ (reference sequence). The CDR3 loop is CASSGQGAGEQYF. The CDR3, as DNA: TGTGCCAGCAGCGGACAGGGGGCTGGGGAGCAGTACTTC.

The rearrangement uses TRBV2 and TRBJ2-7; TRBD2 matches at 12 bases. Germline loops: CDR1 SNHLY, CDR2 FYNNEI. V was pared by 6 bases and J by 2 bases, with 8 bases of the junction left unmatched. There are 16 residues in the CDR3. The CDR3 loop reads CASRGTSGSVPYEQYF. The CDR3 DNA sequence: TGTGCCAGCAGGGGGACTAGCGGGTCCGTACCCTACGAGCAGTACTTC. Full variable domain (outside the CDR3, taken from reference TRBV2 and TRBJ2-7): EPEVTQTPSHQVTQMGQEVILRCVPISNHLYFYWYRQILGQKVEFLVSFYNNEISEKSEIFDDQFSVERPDGSNFTLKIRSTKLEDSAMYFCASRGTSGSVPYEQYFGPGTRLTVT.

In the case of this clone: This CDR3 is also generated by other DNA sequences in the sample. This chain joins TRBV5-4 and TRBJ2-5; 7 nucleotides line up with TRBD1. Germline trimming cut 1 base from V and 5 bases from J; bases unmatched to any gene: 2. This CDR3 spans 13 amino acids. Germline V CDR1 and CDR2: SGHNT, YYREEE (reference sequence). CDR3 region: CASSLRGLETQYF. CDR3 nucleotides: TGTGCCAGCAGCTTGAGGGGGCTGGAGACCCAGTACTTC.

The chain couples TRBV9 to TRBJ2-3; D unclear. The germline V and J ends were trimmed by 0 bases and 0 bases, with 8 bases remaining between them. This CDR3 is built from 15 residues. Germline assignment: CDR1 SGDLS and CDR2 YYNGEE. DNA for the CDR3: TGTGCCAGCAGCGTAGGGGCGGAGAGCACAGATACGCAGTATTTT. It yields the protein CASSVGAESTDTQYF.

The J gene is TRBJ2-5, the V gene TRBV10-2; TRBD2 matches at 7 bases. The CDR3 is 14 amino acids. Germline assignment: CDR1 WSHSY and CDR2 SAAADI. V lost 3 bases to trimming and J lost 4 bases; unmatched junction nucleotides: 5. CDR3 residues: CASSEAGRGETQYF. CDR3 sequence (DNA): TGCGCCAGCAGTGAAGCGGGGCGTGGAGAGACCCAGTACTTC.

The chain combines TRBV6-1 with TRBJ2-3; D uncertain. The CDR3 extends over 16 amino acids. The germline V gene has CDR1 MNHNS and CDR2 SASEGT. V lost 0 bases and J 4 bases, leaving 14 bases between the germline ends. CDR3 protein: CASSEANLELADTQYF. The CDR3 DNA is TGTGCCAGCAGTGAAGCGAACCTAGAGTTAGCAGATACGCAGTATTTT.

The chain's CDR3 is CASSLTARTNTEAFF. The CDR3 DNA sequence: TGTGCCAGCAGCTTAACGGCCAGAACGAACACTGAAGCTTTCTTT. The chain recombines TRBV13 with TRBJ1-1; D gene unclear. Trimming shortened V by 2 bases and J by 1 base, and 11 bases separated the two germline ends. This CDR3 is 15 amino acids long. Germline V gene sequence: CDR1 PRHDT, CDR2 FYEKMQ (reference sequence).

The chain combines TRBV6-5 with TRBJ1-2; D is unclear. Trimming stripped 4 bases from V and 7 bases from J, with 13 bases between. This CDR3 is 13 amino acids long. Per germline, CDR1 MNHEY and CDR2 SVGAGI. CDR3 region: CASSLDPIGGYTF. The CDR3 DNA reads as TGTGCCAGCAGTTTGGACCCGATCGGTGGCTACACCTTC.

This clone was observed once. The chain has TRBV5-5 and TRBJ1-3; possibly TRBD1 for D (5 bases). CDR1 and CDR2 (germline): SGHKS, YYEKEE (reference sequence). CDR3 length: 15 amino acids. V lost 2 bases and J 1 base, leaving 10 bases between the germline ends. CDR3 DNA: TGTGCCAGCAGCTTCTGGGGCGCGTCTGGAAACACCATATATTTT. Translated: CASSFWGASGNTIYF.

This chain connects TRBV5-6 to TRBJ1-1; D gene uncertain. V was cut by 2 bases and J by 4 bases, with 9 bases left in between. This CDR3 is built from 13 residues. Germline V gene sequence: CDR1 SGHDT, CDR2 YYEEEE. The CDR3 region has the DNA TGTGCCAGCAGCTTAGGAAGGATCACTGAAGCTTTCTTT. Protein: CASSLGRITEAFF.

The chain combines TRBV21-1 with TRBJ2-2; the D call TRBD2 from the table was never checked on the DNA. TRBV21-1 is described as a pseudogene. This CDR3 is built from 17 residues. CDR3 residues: CASSKVVGGANTGELFF. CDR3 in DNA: TGTGCCAGCAGCAAAGTAGTCGGGGGGGCGAACACCGGGGAGCTGTTTTTT.

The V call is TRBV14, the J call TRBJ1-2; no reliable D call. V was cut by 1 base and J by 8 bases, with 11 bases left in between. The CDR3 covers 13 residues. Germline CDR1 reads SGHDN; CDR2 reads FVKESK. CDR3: CASSQAGVGGYTF. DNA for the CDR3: TGTGCCAGCAGCCAAGCTGGTGTGGGCGGCTACACCTTC.

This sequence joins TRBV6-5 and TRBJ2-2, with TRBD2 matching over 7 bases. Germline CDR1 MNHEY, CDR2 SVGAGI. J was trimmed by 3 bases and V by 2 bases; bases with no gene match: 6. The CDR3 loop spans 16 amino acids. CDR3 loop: CASSYPSGADTGELFF. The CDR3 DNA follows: TGTGCCAGCAGTTACCCTAGCGGAGCGGACACCGGGGAGCTGTTTTTT.

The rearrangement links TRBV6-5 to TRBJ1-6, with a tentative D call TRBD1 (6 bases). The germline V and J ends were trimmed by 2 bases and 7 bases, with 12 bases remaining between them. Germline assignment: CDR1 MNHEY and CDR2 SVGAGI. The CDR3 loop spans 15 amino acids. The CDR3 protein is CASSYEGVGNSPLHF. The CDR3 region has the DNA TGTGCCAGCAGTTACGAGGGGGTCGGGAATTCACCCCTCCACTTT.

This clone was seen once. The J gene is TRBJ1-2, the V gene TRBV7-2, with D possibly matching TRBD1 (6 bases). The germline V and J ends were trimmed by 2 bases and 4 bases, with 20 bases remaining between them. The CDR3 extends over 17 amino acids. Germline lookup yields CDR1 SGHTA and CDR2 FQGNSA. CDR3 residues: CASSLQGQTRGLYGYTF. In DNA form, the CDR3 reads TGTGCCAGCAGCTTACAGGGGCAGACACGGGGGCTCTATGGCTACACCTTC.

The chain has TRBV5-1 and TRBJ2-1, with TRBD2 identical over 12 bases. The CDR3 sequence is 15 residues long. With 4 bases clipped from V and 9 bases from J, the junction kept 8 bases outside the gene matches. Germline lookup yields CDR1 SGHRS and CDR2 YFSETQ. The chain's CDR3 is CASSPLAGGLGEQFF. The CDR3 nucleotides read TGCGCCAGCAGCCCACTAGCGGGGGGTCTCGGTGAGCAGTTCTTC.

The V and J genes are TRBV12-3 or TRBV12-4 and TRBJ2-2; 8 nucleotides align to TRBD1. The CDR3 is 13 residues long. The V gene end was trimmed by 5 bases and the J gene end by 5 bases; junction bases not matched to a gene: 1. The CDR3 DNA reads TGTGCCAGCAGTGGACAGGGAACCGGGGAGCTGTTTTTT. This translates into CASSGQGTGELFF.

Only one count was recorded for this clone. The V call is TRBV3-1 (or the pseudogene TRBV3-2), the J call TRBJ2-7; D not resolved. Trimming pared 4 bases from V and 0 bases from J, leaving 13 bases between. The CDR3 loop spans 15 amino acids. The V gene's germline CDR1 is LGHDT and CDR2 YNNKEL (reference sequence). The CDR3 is CASSPEFPSSYEQYF. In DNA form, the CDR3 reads TGTGCCAGCAGCCCAGAATTCCCAAGCTCCTACGAGCAGTACTTC.

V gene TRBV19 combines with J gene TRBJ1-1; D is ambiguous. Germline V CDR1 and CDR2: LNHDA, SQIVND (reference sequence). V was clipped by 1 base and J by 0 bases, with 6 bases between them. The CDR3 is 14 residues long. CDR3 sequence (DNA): TGTGCCAGTAGTATAGGGAAGGTGAACACTGAAGCTTTCTTT. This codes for CASSIGKVNTEAFF.

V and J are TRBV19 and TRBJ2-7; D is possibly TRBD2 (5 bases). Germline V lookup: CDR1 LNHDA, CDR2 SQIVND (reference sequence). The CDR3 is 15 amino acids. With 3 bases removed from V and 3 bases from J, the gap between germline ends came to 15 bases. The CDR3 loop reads CASSIQLGENYEQYF. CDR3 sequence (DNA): TGTGCCAGTAGTATCCAGCTCGGGGAAAACTACGAGCAGTACTTC.

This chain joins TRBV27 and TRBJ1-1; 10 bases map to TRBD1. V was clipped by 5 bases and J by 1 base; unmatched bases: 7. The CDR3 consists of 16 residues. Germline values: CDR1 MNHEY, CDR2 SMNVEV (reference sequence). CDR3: CASSEGTGAWNTEAFF. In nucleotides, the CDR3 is TGTGCCAGCAGTGAGGGGACAGGGGCTTGGAACACTGAAGCTTTCTTT.

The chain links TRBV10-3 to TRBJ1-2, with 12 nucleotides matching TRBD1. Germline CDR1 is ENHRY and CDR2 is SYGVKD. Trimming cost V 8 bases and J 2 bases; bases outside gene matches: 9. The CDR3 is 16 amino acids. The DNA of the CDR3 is TGTGCCATCGATGCCGGGACAGGGGGCCTCAACTATGGCTACACCTTC. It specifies CAIDAGTGGLNYGYTF.

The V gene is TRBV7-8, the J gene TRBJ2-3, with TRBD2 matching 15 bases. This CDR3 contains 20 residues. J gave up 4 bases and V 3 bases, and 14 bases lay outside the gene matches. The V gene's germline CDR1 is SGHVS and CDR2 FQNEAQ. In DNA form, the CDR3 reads TGTGCCAGCAGCTTCGACGGGACTAGCGGGGGGTTAGGTTGGGCAGATACGCAGTATTTT. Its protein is CASSFDGTSGGLGWADTQYF.

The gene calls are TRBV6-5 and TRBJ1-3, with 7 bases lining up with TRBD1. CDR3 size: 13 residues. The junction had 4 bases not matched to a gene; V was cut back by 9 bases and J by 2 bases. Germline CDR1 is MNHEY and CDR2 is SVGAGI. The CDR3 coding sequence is TGTGCCAGTGGGACAGAAGCTGGAAACACCATATATTTT. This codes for CASGTEAGNTIYF.

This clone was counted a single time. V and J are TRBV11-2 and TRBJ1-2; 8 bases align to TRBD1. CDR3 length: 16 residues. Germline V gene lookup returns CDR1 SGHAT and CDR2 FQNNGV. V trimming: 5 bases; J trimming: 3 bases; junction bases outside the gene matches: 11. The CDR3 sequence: CASSDGRQGFYYGYTF. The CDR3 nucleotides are TGTGCCAGCAGCGACGGGCGACAGGGGTTTTACTATGGCTACACCTTC.

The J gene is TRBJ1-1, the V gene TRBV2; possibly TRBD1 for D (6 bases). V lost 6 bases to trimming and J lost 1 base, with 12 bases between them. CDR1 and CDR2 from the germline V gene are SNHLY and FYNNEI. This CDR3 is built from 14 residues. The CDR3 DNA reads TGTGCCAGCAGCGCGGGACATAAGAACACTGAAGCTTTCTTT. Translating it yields CASSAGHKNTEAFF.

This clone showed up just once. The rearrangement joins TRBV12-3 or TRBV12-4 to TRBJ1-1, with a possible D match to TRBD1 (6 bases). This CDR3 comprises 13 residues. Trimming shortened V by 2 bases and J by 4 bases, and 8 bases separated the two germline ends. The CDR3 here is CASSLQGLTEAFF. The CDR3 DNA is TGTGCCAGCAGTTTACAGGGGCTCACTGAAGCTTTCTTT.

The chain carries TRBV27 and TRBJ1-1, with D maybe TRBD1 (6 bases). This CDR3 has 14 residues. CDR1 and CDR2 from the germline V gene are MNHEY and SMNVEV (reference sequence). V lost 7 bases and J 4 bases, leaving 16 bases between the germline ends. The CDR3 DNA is TGTGCCAGCATCCCCGGGGGGCTTACCACTGAAGCTTTCTTT. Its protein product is CASIPGGLTTEAFF.

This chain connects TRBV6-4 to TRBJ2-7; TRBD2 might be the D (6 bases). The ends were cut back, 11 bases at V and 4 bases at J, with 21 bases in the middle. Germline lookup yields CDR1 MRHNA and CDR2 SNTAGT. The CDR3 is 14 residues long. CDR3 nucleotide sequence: TGTGCCCCAAGGAGGGGTCTATATTCTTACGAGCAGTACTTC. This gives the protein CAPRRGLYSYEQYF.

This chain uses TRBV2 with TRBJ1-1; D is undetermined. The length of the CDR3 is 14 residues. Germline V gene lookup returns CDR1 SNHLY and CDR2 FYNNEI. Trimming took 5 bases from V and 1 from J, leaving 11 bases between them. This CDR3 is CASSSWTGNTEAFF. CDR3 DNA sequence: TGTGCCAGCAGTTCTTGGACGGGGAACACTGAAGCTTTCTTT.